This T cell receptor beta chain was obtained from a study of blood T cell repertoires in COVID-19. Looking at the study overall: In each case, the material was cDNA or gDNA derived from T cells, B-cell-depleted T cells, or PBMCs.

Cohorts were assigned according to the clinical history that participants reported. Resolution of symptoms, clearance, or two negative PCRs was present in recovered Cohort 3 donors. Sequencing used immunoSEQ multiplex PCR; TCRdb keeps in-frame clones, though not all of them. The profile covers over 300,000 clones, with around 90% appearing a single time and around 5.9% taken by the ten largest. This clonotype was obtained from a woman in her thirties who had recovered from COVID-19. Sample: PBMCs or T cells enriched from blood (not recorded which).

The CDR3 region is CASGTGWEKLFF. For the CDR3, the DNA is TGTGCCAGCGGGACAGGGTGGGAAAAACTGTTTTTT. The chain employs TRBV27 and TRBJ1-4, with 9 bases that match TRBD1. CDR3 length equals 12 residues. Losses at the gene ends were 8 bases for V and 8 bases for J; bases not matched to a gene: 3. The germline CDR1 and CDR2 sequences are MNHEY and SMNVEV (reference sequence).